A single sample gave rise to the 6 T cell receptor beta chains below, sequenced in a study of blood T cell repertoires in COVID-19. The method was immunoSEQ multiplex PCR; TCRdb's version includes in-frame clones alone and lacks a portion of them. The data contain approximately 50,000 clones, around 87% of them seen just once; the ten biggest clones take up 7.8%. Sequenced sample: peripheral blood. The receptors shown here come from a man aged 45-65 years with active COVID-19.

V and J are TRBV6-5 and TRBJ2-7; 7 nucleotides line up with TRBD1. The germline CDR1 and CDR2 sequences are MNHEY and SVGAGI. The V and J ends lost 6 bases and 0 bases, in that order; junction bases with no gene match: 8. The CDR3 is 15 amino acids. This CDR3 is CASRSRQGNSYEQYF. DNA of the CDR3: TGTGCCAGCAGATCCCGACAGGGCAACTCCTACGAGCAGTACTTC.

The chain combines TRBV4-2 with TRBJ2-1; D unresolved. The CDR3 extends over 16 amino acids. Trimming took off 2 bases at V and 4 bases at J, with 15 bases between the two ends. Per the germline V gene, CDR1 is LGHNA and CDR2 is YNFKEQ. CDR3 region: CASSQRSSAKYNEQFF. For the CDR3, the DNA is TGTGCCAGCAGCCAAAGGAGTTCGGCTAAGTACAATGAGCAGTTCTTC.

The CDR3 protein is CASSLNGGGWEAFF. The DNA for the CDR3 is TGCGCCAGCAGCTTGAATGGAGGGGGCTGGGAAGCTTTCTTT. This sequence joins TRBV5-1 and TRBJ1-1, with 7 bases lining up with TRBD1. This CDR3 is 14 amino acids long. CDR1 SGHRS and CDR2 YFSETQ come from the germline V gene. The J segment lost 8 bases and the V segment lost 1 base, leaving 8 bases of the junction unmatched.

The chain recombines TRBV4-2 with TRBJ2-3, with 13 bases matching TRBD2. Per the germline V gene, CDR1 is LGHNA and CDR2 is YNFKEQ. The ends lost 4 bases at V and 4 bases at J; junction bases unmatched: 5. The CDR3 is made up of 16 amino acids. CDR3 residues: CASSLTSGRASDTQYF. The CDR3 DNA reads as TGTGCCAGCAGCCTCACTAGCGGGAGGGCATCAGATACGCAGTATTTT.

The chain uses TRBV5-4 and TRBJ2-2; D possibly corresponds to TRBD1 (6 bases). CDR1 is SGHNT, CDR2 YYREEE, per germline (reference sequence). Trimming took 4 bases from V and 3 from J, leaving 13 bases between them. The CDR3 loop spans 15 amino acids. CDR3 residues: CASSQAGVYTGELFF. CDR3 sequence (DNA): TGTGCCAGCAGCCAGGCAGGGGTTTACACCGGGGAGCTGTTTTTT. Filled out from reference TRBV5-4 and TRBJ2-2, the complete variable domain reads ETGVTQSPTHLIKTRGQQVTLRCSSQSGHNTVSWYQQALGQGPQFIFQYYREEENGRGNFPPRFSGLQFPNYSSELNVNALELDDSALYLCASSQAGVYTGELFFGEGSRLTVL.

The genes are TRBV19 and TRBJ1-6; the match to TRBD1 covers 7 bases. Germline assignment: CDR1 LNHDA and CDR2 SQIVND (reference sequence). V shed 7 bases, J shed 9 bases, and the junction held 9 bases outside the gene matches. The CDR3 has 14 residues. DNA for the CDR3: TGTGCCAGTACCCCTCGGGACAGCAGTTCACCCCTCCACTTT. Its translation: CASTPRDSSSPLHF.